The rows below give T cell receptor beta chains drawn from one sample of a study of blood T cell repertoires in COVID-19. Clones were read by immunoSEQ multiplex PCR, and TCRdb kept only the in-frame ones, dropping some. The repertoire holds roughly 150,000 clones, roughly 86% seen once, with 2.5% to 3% in the top ten. Specimen: peripheral blood. These receptors originate from a woman of 80 years or more with COVID-19, enrolled during active disease. CDR3s include the opening cysteine and the closing phenylalanine or tryptophan. The D gene is left open where the match is weak. Clone size appears in some rows only: once, few, many, or a class for an expanded clone.

NA,TRBV21-1,TRBJ2-7,NA,CAALGPGHKTGEQYF,TGTGCCGCCCTAGGACCGGGACATAAAACGGGCGAGCAGTACTTC
TRBD2,TRBV18,TRBJ2-1,NA,CASSVGLGVEQFF,TGTGCCAGCTCAGTGGGACTAGGGGTTGAGCAGTTCTTC
NA,TRBV5-1,TRBJ1-1,NA,CASSGGEGITEAFF,TGCGCCAGCAGTGGAGGGGAGGGAATCACTGAAGCTTTCTTT
TRBD1,TRBV30,TRBJ1-5,NA,CAWSLLGQGNQPQHF,TGTGCCTGGAGCCTCCTGGGACAGGGGAATCAGCCCCAGCATTTT
NA,TRBV6-5,TRBJ1-3,NA,CASSKQGRGNTIYF,TGTGCCAGCAGTAAACAGGGTCGTGGAAACACCATATATTTT
NA,TRBV5-1,TRBJ1-6,NA,CASSLDPNSPLHF,TGCGCCAGCAGCTTGGATCCAAATTCACCCCTCCACTTT
NA,TRBV10-1,TRBJ2-3,NA,CASSQAGRTDTQYF,TGCGCCAGCAGTCAAGCGGGCCGCACAGATACGCAGTATTTT
TRBD2,TRBV4-2,TRBJ2-1,NA,CASSQGGTSGGVGNEQFF,TGTGCCAGCAGCCAAGGAGGGACTAGCGGGGGGGTTGGCAATGAGCAGTTCTTC
TRBD2,TRBV11-2,TRBJ2-1,NA,CASSRGVAGASGEQFF,TGTGCCAGCAGCCGTGGAGTAGCGGGGGCCTCCGGGGAGCAGTTCTTC
TRBD2,TRBV3-1/TRBV3-2,TRBJ2-7,NA,CASSQRTSGSKEQYF,TGTGCCAGCAGCCAAAGGACTAGCGGGAGTAAAGAGCAGTACTTC
NA,TRBV6-5,TRBJ1-2,NA,CASSRQGYGYTF,TGTGCCAGCAGCAGGCAGGGCTATGGCTACACCTTC
TRBD1,TRBV2,TRBJ2-3,NA,CASSGRTGGLSTDTQYF,TGTGCCAGCAGTGGCCGGACAGGGGGCCTCAGCACAGATACGCAGTATTTT
TRBD2,TRBV10-3,TRBJ2-3,NA,CAISESFGTSGSTQYF,TGTGCCATCAGTGAGTCTTTCGGGACTAGCGGGTCCACGCAGTATTTT
NA,TRBV7-2,TRBJ2-5,NA,CASSSTRGGETQYF,TGTGCCAGCAGCTCCACCCGTGGCGGAGAGACCCAGTACTTC
NA,TRBV18,TRBJ2-1,NA,CASSPLLSNEQFF,TGTGCCAGCTCACCGTTATTGAGCAATGAGCAGTTCTTC
NA,TRBV3-1/TRBV3-2,TRBJ1-6,NA,CASSLQAGGGNSPLHF,TGTGCCAGCAGCCTCCAAGCCGGGGGTGGGAATTCACCCCTCCACTTT
TRBD1,TRBV10-2,TRBJ2-7,few,CASSEDRGGFEQYF,TGCGCCAGCAGTGAGGACAGGGGCGGCTTTGAGCAGTACTTC
NA,TRBV6-2/TRBV6-3,TRBJ2-2,NA,CASSPRMVEAGELFF,TGTGCCAGCAGCCCCCGGATGGTCGAGGCCGGGGAGCTGTTTTTT
NA,TRBV7-2,TRBJ1-2,NA,CASSLPKGLGISGYTF,TGTGCCAGCAGCTTACCAAAGGGGTTGGGGATATCGGGCTACACCTTC
NA,TRBV6-6,TRBJ1-3,NA,CASSYLVASGNTIYF,TGTGCCAGCAGTTACTTGGTGGCCTCTGGAAACACCATATATTTT
TRBD1,TRBV9,TRBJ2-2,NA,CASSVSWQGAAGELFF,TGTGCCAGCAGCGTAAGTTGGCAGGGGGCCGCCGGGGAGCTGTTTTTT
TRBD1,TRBV2,TRBJ2-7,NA,CASSFPGQGSYEQYF,TGTGCCAGCAGTTTTCCGGGACAGGGATCCTACGAGCAGTACTTC